Presented here are 26 T cell receptor beta chains from one specimen sequenced in a study of post-analysis software for immune sequencing data. Study-wide results and caveats: Four or five TRBV segments (TRBV5-6, TRBV5-1 and TRBV20-1 among them) occurred more frequently in patients than in controls.

Incorporated into the TCR beta cDNA libraries were unique molecular identifiers, which served to reduce PCR and sequencing biases. TCRdb reprocessed the PCR reads via MiXCR and lists one record per CDR3 protein. The sample shows some 700,000 distinct CDR3 sequences, approximately 59% of them seen only once. The antigens these receptors bind are not known. Material: blood. The receptors shown here come from a girl aged 2 to 9 with multiple sclerosis.

This chain connects TRBV20-1 to TRBJ2-7, with 10 bases identical to TRBD1. With V trimmed by 6 bases and J by 4 bases, 9 bases remained unmatched. The CDR3 sequence is 14 residues long. The germline gives CDR1 DFQATT, CDR2 SNEGSKA (reference sequence). This CDR3 reads CSAVPGQGLYEQYF. For the CDR3, the DNA is TGCAGTGCGGTACCGGGACAGGGGTTATACGAGCAGTACTTC.

The chain has TRBV7-2 and TRBJ2-3, with no clear D. CDR1 is SGHTA, CDR2 FQGNSA, per germline. The CDR3 covers 15 residues. Trimming took off 0 bases at V and 2 bases at J, with 9 bases between the two ends. Here the CDR3 reads CASSLAPLHTDTQYF. CDR3 in DNA: TGTGCCAGCAGCTTAGCGCCTTTACACACAGATACGCAGTATTTT.

This sequence joins TRBV6-2 or TRBV6-3 and TRBJ2-3, with TRBD2 matching 14 bases. J gave up 0 bases and V 0 bases, and 8 bases lay outside the gene matches. The CDR3 runs 20 residues. Germline V gene lookup returns CDR1 MNHEY and CDR2 SVGEGT. CDR3 loop: CASSYSGLAGARPSTDTQYF. The CDR3 region has the DNA TGTGCCAGCAGTTACTCGGGACTAGCGGGGGCCCGACCCAGCACAGATACGCAGTATTTT.

This sequence joins TRBV7-9 and TRBJ2-1; D unresolved. The CDR3 has 13 amino acids. Trimming took 5 bases from V and 12 from J, leaving 17 bases between them. In germline, CDR1 is SEHNR, CDR2 FQNEAQ (reference sequence). The CDR3 nucleotides read TGTGCCAGCAGCCCGTCTAATCGGCCAGTGCAGTTCTTC. This translates into CASSPSNRPVQFF. The full variable domain, rest sourced from reference TRBV7-9 and TRBJ2-1, is DTGVSQNPRHKITKRGQNVTFRCDPISEHNRLYWYRQTLGQGPEFLTYFQNEAQLEKSRLLSDRFSAERPKGSFSTLEIQRTEQGDSAMYLCASSPSNRPVQFFGPGTRLTVL.

The rearrangement uses TRBV29-1 and TRBJ2-3; 11 nucleotides line up with TRBD2. The V segment lost 7 bases and the J segment 5 bases; nucleotides outside the gene matches: 5. This CDR3 has 13 amino acids. CDR1 is SQVTM, CDR2 ANQGSEA, per germline. DNA of the CDR3: TGCAGCGCCCGGACTAGCGGGCAAGATACGCAGTATTTT. It encodes CSARTSGQDTQYF.

The CDR3 bases are TGCAGTGCTAGAGATCTGGCAGGGGCGAGTCAGTATTTT. This encodes CSARDLAGASQYF. This rearrangement joins TRBV20-1 to TRBJ2-3; possible D gene TRBD1, 6 bases. Trimming took 0 bases from V and 12 from J, leaving 16 bases between them. Germline V lookup: CDR1 DFQATT, CDR2 SNEGSKA (reference sequence). This CDR3 spans 13 amino acids.

The table lists this clonotype with a few counts. CDR3 region: CASSDWGANEQFF. For the CDR3, the DNA is TGTGCCAGCAGTGACTGGGGGGCCAATGAGCAGTTCTTC. The rearrangement uses TRBV6-4 and TRBJ2-1; D tentatively fits TRBD1 or TRBD2 (6 bases each). The CDR3 totals 13 residues. Germline lookup yields CDR1 MRHNA and CDR2 SNTAGT. V lost 1 base and J 6 bases, leaving 7 bases between the germline ends.

The gene calls are TRBV6-1 and TRBJ2-3; 7 positions match TRBD1. The CDR3 extends over 13 amino acids. Trimming removed 6 bases from V and 9 bases from J; junction bases left unmatched: 9. From germline, CDR1 is MNHNS and CDR2 SASEGT. Here the CDR3 reads CASSALRDRTQYF. CDR3 DNA sequence: TGTGCCAGCAGCGCTCTAAGGGACAGAACGCAGTATTTT.

The V and J genes are TRBV20-1 and TRBJ2-1, with 9 bases that match TRBD2. CDR1 is DFQATT, CDR2 SNEGSKA, per germline (reference sequence). The CDR3 is made up of 16 amino acids. V shed 2 bases, J shed 3 bases, and the junction held 8 bases outside the gene matches. The CDR3 loop is CSARKSSGIRYNEQFF. CDR3 DNA sequence: TGCAGTGCTAGAAAATCTAGCGGGATCCGCTACAATGAGCAGTTCTTC.

The V gene is TRBV6-5, the J gene TRBJ2-3; D is undetermined. Trimming stripped 5 bases from V and 6 bases from J, with 12 bases between. The CDR3 has 13 amino acids. Germline CDR1 MNHEY, CDR2 SVGAGI. The CDR3 sequence: CASSADTLDTQYF. CDR3 DNA sequence: TGTGCCAGCAGTGCCGACACCCTTGATACGCAGTATTTT.

Worth noting for this clonotype: One end of the junction fails to match germline, which may point to a read error. The chain joins TRBV4-1 to TRBJ2-1; possibly TRBD1 for D (5 bases). Germline assignment: CDR1 MGHRA and CDR2 YSYEKL. This CDR3 spans 18 amino acids. CDR3 loop: CASSQVDMGFSSYNAQFF. The CDR3 DNA follows: TGCGCCAGCAGCCAAGTGGACATGGGCTTCAGCTCCTACAATGCGCAGTTCTTC.

This chain connects TRBV20-1 to TRBJ2-1, with a weak D call TRBD1 (5 bases). The CDR3 runs 11 residues. V lost 4 bases and J lost 6, with 7 bases in between. CDR1 is DFQATT, CDR2 SNEGSKA, per germline (reference sequence). CDR3 sequence (DNA): TGCAGTGCTAAGGGGCCCAATGAGCAGTTCTTC. Protein sequence: CSAKGPNEQFF.

In DNA, the CDR3 is TGTGCCGGCCTGGAGACAGGGGTAAACATTCAGTACTTC. Amino acids: CAGLETGVNIQYF. The rearrangement uses TRBV6-1 and TRBJ2-4; 8 bases agree with TRBD1. There are 13 residues in the CDR3. CDR1 is MNHNS, CDR2 SASEGT, per germline. The J segment lost 6 bases and the V segment lost 11 bases, leaving 9 bases of the junction unmatched.

This clonotype was counted only a few times. V and J are TRBV29-1 and TRBJ2-7; D might be TRBD1 or TRBD2, each matching 6 bases. The CDR3 has 13 amino acids. Trimming left V 7 bases short and J 6 bases short, with 19 bases between. The germline V gene has CDR1 SQVTM and CDR2 ANQGSEA. The CDR3 reads CSAGAGPSPEQYF. The CDR3 DNA follows: TGCAGCGCGGGGGCCGGGCCCTCTCCCGAGCAGTACTTC.

This chain links TRBV7-9 with TRBJ1-4, with 9 bases matching TRBD1. This CDR3 contains 15 residues. Germline CDR1 and CDR2: SEHNR and FQNEAQ (reference sequence). Germline trimming cut 5 bases from V and 4 bases from J; bases unmatched to any gene: 5. CDR3 nucleotide sequence: TGTGCCAGCAGCCAAACGGGACAGGGTAATGAAAAACTGTTTTTT. Translated: CASSQTGQGNEKLFF.

The CDR3 loop is CASSLTMGSNYGYTF. The CDR3 coding sequence is TGTGCCAGCAGTTTGACGATGGGCTCTAACTATGGCTACACCTTC. The rearrangement joins TRBV6-6 to TRBJ1-2; D ambiguous. The CDR3 length is 15 residues. Trimming pared 4 bases from V and 0 bases from J, leaving 12 bases between. CDR1 and CDR2 (germline): MNHNY, SVGAGI (reference sequence).

The chain uses TRBV29-1 and TRBJ2-7; 7 bases line up with TRBD2. The CDR3 loop spans 11 amino acids. V shed 7 bases and J 4 bases; nucleotides not matched to a gene: 4. Germline loops: CDR1 SQVTM, CDR2 ANQGSEA. The CDR3 protein is CSAYSGYEQYF. The CDR3 DNA follows: TGCAGCGCCTATAGCGGGTACGAGCAGTACTTC.

This clonotype showed up just a few times. The genes are TRBV7-8 and TRBJ2-7, with D unclear. Between the trimmed V and J ends, which lost 5 bases and 2 bases, there was a span of 7 bases. Germline V gives CDR1 SGHVS, CDR2 FQNEAQ. This CDR3 is 12 amino acids long. CDR3 nucleotide sequence: TGTGCCAGCAGCGTAGGGACCTACGAGCAGTACTTC. This encodes CASSVGTYEQYF.

This clonotype was recorded once. V is TRBV6-4 and J is TRBJ2-3; 10 nucleotides align to TRBD1. Germline values: CDR1 MRHNA, CDR2 SNTAGT. J was trimmed by 1 base and V by 0 bases; bases with no gene match: 10. This CDR3 comprises 19 residues. As DNA, the CDR3 is TGTGCCAGCAGTGACTCCCCCTTTGTCGGGACAGGGGGCACAGATACGCAGTATTTT. This sequence encodes CASSDSPFVGTGGTDTQYF.

This clonotype was counted between two and nine times. V usage is TRBV7-8 and J usage is TRBJ2-2; D tentatively reads TRBD1 or TRBD2 (5 bases each). The CDR3 has 15 residues. V lost 8 bases and J lost 2, with 15 bases in between. Looked up from germline, CDR1 is SGHVS and CDR2 is FQNEAQ. CDR3: CASRTLGDNTGELFF. The CDR3 nucleotides read TGTGCCAGCCGGACCCTGGGGGATAACACCGGGGAGCTGTTTTTT.

J is TRBJ2-5 and V is TRBV10-3, with D perhaps assigned TRBD1 or TRBD2 (6 bases each). With 6 bases removed from V and 2 bases from J, the gap between germline ends came to 16 bases. This CDR3 is built from 15 residues. Germline CDR1 is ENHRY and CDR2 is SYGVKD. CDR3 DNA: TGTGCCATCAGCGGGACAACCGGACTACAAGAGACCCAGTACTTC. Amino acids: CAISGTTGLQETQYF.

The chain is built from TRBV7-8 and TRBJ2-3; D is perhaps TRBD1 (6 bases). V was pared by 5 bases and J by 3 bases, with 18 bases between. The CDR3 is 16 amino acids. Germline V CDR1 and CDR2: SGHVS, FQNEAQ. The CDR3 coding sequence is TGTGCCAGCAGCCCCACGACAGGTGCGTGGACAGATACGCAGTATTTT. Translation gives CASSPTTGAWTDTQYF.

This chain links TRBV11-2 with TRBJ1-4; 8 nucleotides line up with TRBD1. Germline trimming cut 5 bases from V and 8 bases from J; bases unmatched to any gene: 4. Germline CDR1 and CDR2: SGHAT and FQNNGV. This CDR3 contains 13 residues. In DNA form, the CDR3 reads TGTGCCAGCAGCCCCGGACAGGGCGAAAAACTGTTTTTT. As protein: CASSPGQGEKLFF.

This chain connects TRBV7-6 to TRBJ2-3; 12 bases are a match to TRBD2. CDR1 SGHVS and CDR2 FNYEAQ come from the germline V gene. The CDR3 consists of 19 residues. Trimming cost V 3 bases and J 0 bases; bases outside gene matches: 10. CDR3 residues: CASSFRPRLAGGSTDTQYF. The CDR3 DNA follows: TGTGCCAGCAGCTTCCGTCCCCGTCTAGCGGGGGGGAGCACAGATACGCAGTATTTT.

On this clonotype: A much more abundant neighbour one base away suggests this may be a read error. The V call is TRBV20-1, the J call TRBJ2-3; perhaps TRBD1 as D (6 bases). TRBJ1-5 matches the DNA end more closely, so the J call is doubtful. Per germline, CDR1 DFQATT and CDR2 SNEGSKA (reference sequence). CDR3 length equals 15 residues. CDR3 sequence reads: CSARNWSGGADTQHF. CDR3 bases: TGCAGTGCTAGAAATTGGAGCGGGGGGGCGGATACGCAGCATTTT.

Comments on this clonotype: Mismatch with germline at one junction end may stem from a read error. The chain links TRBV5-1 to TRBJ1-6; D is uncertain. Germline CDR1 SGHRS, CDR2 YFSETQ. The CDR3 consists of 15 residues. The CDR3 DNA sequence: TGCGCCAGCAGCTTGGACGGCTGGCTCAATTCACCCCGCCACTTT. Translating it yields CASSLDGWLNSPRHF.